This T cell receptor (beta chain) was obtained from a study of cytotoxic CD8 clonotypes in ibrutinib-treated CLL. Study context: Partial responses totalled some 24 and complete responses 2; after median 68 months, roughly 14 remained remitted and roughly twelve progressed. Findings of the study overall: Before falling back toward baseline at progression, clonality had risen at the time of ibrutinib response.

The CDR3 has 16 amino acids. Germline V gene lookup returns CDR1 LGHNA and CDR2 YNFKEQ. Germline trimming cut 0 bases from V and 3 bases from J; bases unmatched to any gene: 6. Points on this clone: Its matching antigen is unknown.

Here immunoSEQ multiplex PCR was the method, and the copy in TCRdb shows in-frame clones only, minus some. Of about 15,000 clones listed, around 48% are singletons. This chain connects TRBV4-2 to TRBJ2-3, with TRBD2 identical over 7 bases. This specimen was PBMCs, taken at a roughly 25-month disease-progression time point, from a patient treated with ibrutinib. This receptor was obtained from a human donor with chronic lymphocytic leukemia. The CDR3 here is CASSQDTGGRTDTQYF. CDR3 DNA sequence: TGTGCCAGCAGCCAAGATACGGGGGGTCGGACAGATACGCAGTATTTT.